This T cell receptor (beta chain) was observed in a study of beta chain features in type 1 diabetes. All of the isolated RNA was reverse transcribed, so expressed TCRB transcripts were sequenced. Sequencing was performed with immunoSEQ multiplex PCR; in TCRdb, only in-frame clones are kept and a portion is missing. The table shows 20,000 to 30,000 clones, with roughly two thirds occurring only once. Points from the study as a whole: A moderate, significant TCRB CDR3 shortening appeared in type 1 diabetes across four CD4+ subsets.

This clone was observed a handful of times. What it recognizes is unknown. The J segment lost 6 bases and the V segment lost 3 bases, leaving 4 bases of the junction unmatched. Germline CDR1 MNHNS, CDR2 SASEGT. The CDR3 loop spans 14 amino acids. Sequences were obtained from Tregs from blood. The source of this sequence is a man aged 18 to 29 with type 1 diabetes. The chain is built from TRBV6-1 and TRBJ1-5; 8 bases map to TRBD1. This CDR3 is CASSEAGGVQPQHF. CDR3 sequence (DNA): TGTGCCAGCAGTGAGGCAGGGGGCGTTCAGCCCCAGCATTTT.